The 7 T cell receptor beta chains reported below all come from one sample, sequenced in a study of identical twins. Each CDR3 protein is one row after TCRdb ran MiXCR on the 5' RACE reads. Among just under 550,000 distinct CDR3 sequences, roughly 15% were seen once, and the ten largest hold roughly 0.42%. These records were also assigned to another study, of yellow fever vaccine responses in identical twins.

The sample taken for sequencing was CD4+ T cells sorted from blood. The receptors stem from a woman under 30 in good health.

This clonotype was seen a handful of times. J is TRBJ1-1 and V is TRBV6-2 or TRBV6-3; D might be TRBD1 (5 bases). V lost 6 bases, J lost 5 bases, and 16 bases lay in between. Germline CDR1 MNHEY, CDR2 SVGEGT. The CDR3 covers 14 residues. CDR3 protein: CASSQTSGKTEAFF. The DNA of the CDR3 is TGTGCCAGCAGCCAAACCTCAGGGAAGACTGAAGCTTTCTTT.

This clonotype was observed a few times. A junction boundary mismatches the germline segment, possibly from a read error. This chain links TRBV2 with TRBJ2-5; D uncertain. The CDR3 spans 14 residues. Germline V CDR1 and CDR2: SNHLY, FYNNEI. CDR3 in DNA: TGTGCCAGCCGTGACGGCCAGGCACAAGAGACCCAGTACTTC. It specifies CASRDGQAQETQYF.

This clonotype occurred many times. V gene TRBV5-1 combines with J gene TRBJ2-1; no firm D call. Germline V gene data show CDR1 as SGHRS and CDR2 as YFSETQ. The V and J ends lost 2 bases and 6 bases respectively, with 9 bases between them. The CDR3 extends over 13 amino acids. In DNA, the CDR3 is TGCGCCAGCAGCTTAGGGTATTTCAATGAGCAGTTCTTC. Amino acid sequence: CASSLGYFNEQFF. Full variable domain (outside the CDR3, taken from reference TRBV5-1 and TRBJ2-1): KAGVTQTPRYLIKTRGQQVTLSCSPISGHRSVSWYQQTPGQGLQFLFEYFSETQRNKGNFPGRFSGRQFSNSRSEMNVSTLELGDSALYLCASSLGYFNEQFFGPGTRLTVL.

The chain combines TRBV3-1 with TRBJ2-2, with 7 bases lining up with TRBD1. The CDR3 runs 15 residues. Germline CDR1 reads LGHDT; CDR2 reads YNNKEL (reference sequence). V lost 4 bases and J lost 6; bases outside the gene matches: 8. CDR3 region: CASSPRQGGAGELFF. As DNA, the CDR3 is TGTGCCAGCAGCCCAAGACAGGGTGGGGCCGGGGAGCTGTTTTTT.

This clonotype showed up just a few times. The chain has TRBV5-5 and TRBJ1-4; TRBD1 aligns across 8 bases. The CDR3 has 15 residues. J gave up 7 bases and V 4 bases, and 9 bases lay outside the gene matches. Per germline, CDR1 SGHKS and CDR2 YYEKEE (reference sequence). CDR3 sequence reads: CASSLDRGAAEKLFF. The CDR3 region has the DNA TGTGCCAGCAGCCTAGACAGGGGAGCAGCTGAAAAACTGTTTTTT.

In its sample, this clonotype was seen many times. The chain has TRBV10-2 and TRBJ2-1; tentatively, D is TRBD2 (5 bases). V was pared by 3 bases and J by 11 bases, with 14 bases between. Germline V lookup: CDR1 WSHSY, CDR2 SAAADI. There are 13 residues in the CDR3. In nucleotides, the CDR3 is TGCGCCAGCAGTGAACTAGACGTTCAAAAGCAGTTCTTC. The encoded protein is CASSELDVQKQFF.

The rearrangement uses TRBV20-1 and TRBJ1-6, with D possibly matching TRBD1 (5 bases). This CDR3 has 14 amino acids. V lost 1 base, J lost 11 bases, and 15 bases lay in between. Germline-derived CDR1 and CDR2 are DFQATT and SNEGSKA (reference sequence). The CDR3 spells CSARGQGIRPPLHF. As DNA, the CDR3 is TGCAGTGCTAGAGGTCAGGGTATACGACCACCCCTCCACTTT.